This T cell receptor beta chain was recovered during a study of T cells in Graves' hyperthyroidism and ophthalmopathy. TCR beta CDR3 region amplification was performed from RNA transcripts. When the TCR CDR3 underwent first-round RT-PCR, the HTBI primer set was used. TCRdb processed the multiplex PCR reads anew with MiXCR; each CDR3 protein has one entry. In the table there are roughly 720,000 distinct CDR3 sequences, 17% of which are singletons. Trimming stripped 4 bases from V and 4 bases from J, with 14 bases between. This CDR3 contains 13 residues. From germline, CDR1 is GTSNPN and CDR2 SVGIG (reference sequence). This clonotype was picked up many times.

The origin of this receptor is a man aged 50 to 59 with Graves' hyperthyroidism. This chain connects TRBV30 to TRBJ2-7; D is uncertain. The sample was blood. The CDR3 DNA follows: TGTGCCTGGACGCGAGGCGGTACTTACGAGCAGTACTTC. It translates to CAWTRGGTYEQYF.